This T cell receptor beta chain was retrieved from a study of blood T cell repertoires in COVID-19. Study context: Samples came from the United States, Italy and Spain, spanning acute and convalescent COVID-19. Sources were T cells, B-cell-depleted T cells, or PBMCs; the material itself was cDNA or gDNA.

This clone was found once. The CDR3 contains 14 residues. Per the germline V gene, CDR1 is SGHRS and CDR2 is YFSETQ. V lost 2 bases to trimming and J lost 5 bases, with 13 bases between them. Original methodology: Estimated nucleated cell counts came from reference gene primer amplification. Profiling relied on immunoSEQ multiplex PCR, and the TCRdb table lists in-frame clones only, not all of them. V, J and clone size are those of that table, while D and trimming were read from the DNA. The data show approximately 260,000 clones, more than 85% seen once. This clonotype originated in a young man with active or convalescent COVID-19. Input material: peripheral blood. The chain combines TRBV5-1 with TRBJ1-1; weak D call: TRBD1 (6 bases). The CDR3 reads CASSFYRDGTEAFF. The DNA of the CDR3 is TGCGCCAGCAGCTTTTACAGGGACGGTACTGAAGCTTTCTTT.